The 25 T cell receptor beta chains given below trace back to one sample, sequenced in a study of blood T cell repertoires in COVID-19. Clones were sequenced by immunoSEQ multiplex PCR, and TCRdb holds only the in-frame ones, with some missing. The table shows 95,000 or so clones, with 84% occurring only once. The sequenced material came from peripheral blood. Receptors originate from a human donor in a cohort sampled during active COVID-19.

The V gene is TRBV28, the J gene TRBJ1-2, with unresolved D. Germline loops: CDR1 MDHEN, CDR2 SYDVKM. The CDR3 is 13 amino acids. Between the trimmed V and J ends, which lost 4 bases and 8 bases, there was a span of 14 bases. CDR3 sequence (DNA): TGTGCCAGCAGTTGGAGCGCCAATAAGGGCTACACCTTC. Translation: CASSWSANKGYTF.

The DNA for the CDR3 is TGTGCCATCAGGGCAGGGAATGAAAAACTGTTTTTT. Translation gives CAIRAGNEKLFF. This chain joins TRBV10-3 and TRBJ1-4; tentative D call: TRBD1 (5 bases). There are 12 residues in the CDR3. Trimming took off 6 bases at V and 5 bases at J, with 7 bases between the two ends. Germline-derived CDR1 and CDR2 are ENHRY and SYGVKD.

This chain connects TRBV3-1 (or the pseudogene TRBV3-2) to TRBJ2-5, with TRBD2 matching over 9 bases. The CDR3 has 15 amino acids. In germline, CDR1 is LGHDT, CDR2 YNNKEL (reference sequence). Losses at the gene ends were 2 bases for V and 3 bases for J; bases not matched to a gene: 4. The CDR3 DNA reads TGTGCCAGCAGCCAACCCCCTAGCGGGAAAGAGACCCAGTACTTC. The encoded protein is CASSQPPSGKETQYF.

A single count supports this clone. The chain uses TRBV20-1 and TRBJ2-3; 7 positions agree with TRBD2. Germline loops: CDR1 DFQATT, CDR2 SNEGSKA (reference sequence). The V and J ends lost 3 bases and 2 bases, in that order; junction bases with no gene match: 5. The CDR3 runs to 14 residues. The CDR3 reads CSASVGGSTDTQYF. The CDR3 region has the DNA TGCAGTGCTAGTGTGGGGGGGTCCACAGATACGCAGTATTTT.

V usage is TRBV7-9 and J usage is TRBJ2-7, with D tentatively TRBD2 (5 bases). Between the trimmed V and J ends, which lost 5 bases and 3 bases, there was a span of 14 bases. The CDR3 runs to 14 residues. CDR1 and CDR2 (germline): SEHNR, FQNEAQ (reference sequence). The CDR3, as DNA: TGTGCCAGCAGCCATCGGGGTTATAGCTACGAGCAGTACTTC. Residues: CASSHRGYSYEQYF.

The chain combines TRBV19 with TRBJ1-2, with TRBD1 matching 12 bases. V shed 6 bases and J 8 bases; nucleotides not matched to a gene: 4. The CDR3 contains 13 residues. The germline gives CDR1 LNHDA, CDR2 SQIVND (reference sequence). CDR3 sequence reads: CASSGDRGRGYTF. The CDR3 nucleotides are TGTGCCAGTAGCGGGGACAGGGGGCGAGGCTACACCTTC.

The rearrangement joins TRBV6-6 to TRBJ2-4; D may be TRBD2 (5 bases). This CDR3 has 13 amino acids. Germline-derived CDR1 and CDR2 are MNHNY and SVGAGI (reference sequence). V lost 1 base and J lost 5, with 6 bases in between. The CDR3 here is CASSYFGENIQYF. CDR3 bases: TGTGCCAGCAGTTACTTCGGGGAAAACATTCAGTACTTC.

The chain has TRBV21-1 and TRBJ1-5. TRBV21-1 is an annotated pseudogene. The CDR3 is made up of 15 amino acids. Here the CDR3 DNA reads TGTGCCAGCTGCTGGTGGTTTCGAGGCAATCAGCCCCAGCATTTT. Amino acid sequence: CASCWWFRGNQPQHF.

This chain uses TRBV11-2 with TRBJ1-1, with TRBD1 matching 10 bases. CDR3 length equals 15 residues. J gave up 3 bases and V 5 bases, and 6 bases lay outside the gene matches. From germline, CDR1 is SGHAT and CDR2 FQNNGV. In nucleotides, the CDR3 is TGTGCCAGCAGCACGACAGGGGGCGATTACACTGAAGCTTTCTTT. Its translation is CASSTTGGDYTEAFF.

V gene TRBV2 combines with J gene TRBJ2-1; D is possibly TRBD2 (6 bases). This CDR3 is built from 15 residues. Between the trimmed V and J ends, which lost 3 bases and 4 bases, there was a span of 13 bases. Germline V lookup: CDR1 SNHLY, CDR2 FYNNEI. The CDR3 coding sequence is TGTGCCAGCAGTGACGGACTGGGGAGGTACAATGAGCAGTTCTTC. Residues: CASSDGLGRYNEQFF. Full variable domain (rest looked up from reference TRBV2 and TRBJ2-1): EPEVTQTPSHQVTQMGQEVILRCVPISNHLYFYWYRQILGQKVEFLVSFYNNEISEKSEIFDDQFSVERPDGSNFTLKIRSTKLEDSAMYFCASSDGLGRYNEQFFGPGTRLTVL.

This clone was found a few times. The V and J genes are TRBV5-4 and TRBJ2-3; the match to TRBD2 covers 11 bases. Germline V gene sequence: CDR1 SGHNT, CDR2 YYREEE (reference sequence). CDR3 length equals 14 residues. V gave up 5 bases and J gave up 1 base; unmatched junction bases: 0. Here the CDR3 DNA reads TGTGCCAGCAGGACTAGCGGGGGCACAGATACGCAGTATTTT. The encoded protein is CASRTSGGTDTQYF.

The rearrangement links TRBV6-4 to TRBJ2-3; 9 bases match TRBD2. CDR3 length equals 15 residues. V was clipped by 5 bases and J by 2 bases; unmatched bases: 5. Germline V lookup: CDR1 MRHNA, CDR2 SNTAGT. CDR3 coding DNA: TGTGCCAGCAGTTTTAGCGGGAGTCTCACAGATACGCAGTATTTT. Translating it yields CASSFSGSLTDTQYF.

This sequence joins TRBV5-1 and TRBJ1-6; TRBD1 is a possible D gene (5 bases). CDR3 length: 16 amino acids. From germline, CDR1 is SGHRS and CDR2 YFSETQ. Trimming pared 1 base from V and 7 bases from J, leaving 15 bases between. CDR3 in amino acids: CASSLLGVTGNSPLHF. For the CDR3, the DNA is TGCGCCAGCAGCTTGCTAGGGGTTACGGGCAATTCACCCCTCCACTTT.

The chain employs TRBV5-4 and TRBJ2-3, with D maybe TRBD2 (5 bases). This CDR3 has 13 amino acids. V lost 3 bases and J 4 bases, leaving 9 bases between the germline ends. The germline V gene encodes CDR1 SGHNT and CDR2 YYREEE (reference sequence). DNA of the CDR3: TGTGCCAGCAGCTATGCAGCGGCAGATACGCAGTATTTT. The encoded protein is CASSYAAADTQYF.

This chain links TRBV7-2 with TRBJ2-5, with 7 bases fitting TRBD2. The CDR3 is 16 residues long. Germline V gene data show CDR1 as SGHTA and CDR2 as FQGNSA. V was pared by 5 bases and J by 1 base, with 10 bases of the junction left unmatched. CDR3 protein: CASSDVVLAAQETQYF. CDR3 DNA: TGTGCCAGCAGCGACGTGGTGCTAGCGGCCCAAGAGACCCAGTACTTC.

The chain employs TRBV2 and TRBJ2-3, with D maybe TRBD1 (6 bases). Germline CDR1 is SNHLY and CDR2 is FYNNEI. The CDR3 is 12 amino acids. Trimming removed 1 base from V and 8 bases from J, with 7 bases in between. As DNA, the CDR3 is TGTGCCAGCAGTGAAGACAGGGCTACGCAGTATTTT. It specifies CASSEDRATQYF.

The chain couples TRBV3-1 (or the pseudogene TRBV3-2) to TRBJ1-2, with 10 bases fitting TRBD1. CDR1 LGHDT and CDR2 YNNKEL come from the germline V gene (reference sequence). CDR3 length equals 14 residues. V shed 6 bases and J 4 bases; nucleotides not matched to a gene: 5. CDR3 residues: CASSRRTGGYGYTF. Written as DNA, the CDR3 is TGTGCCAGCAGTCGTCGGACAGGGGGCTATGGCTACACCTTC.

This rearrangement joins TRBV9 to TRBJ2-1; tentatively, D is TRBD2 (5 bases). Germline-derived CDR1 and CDR2 are SGDLS and YYNGEE. This CDR3 comprises 16 residues. With 6 bases removed from V and 7 bases from J, the gap between germline ends came to 23 bases. CDR3 nucleotide sequence: TGTGCCAGCACCTCCTTTGGACGGGGTGGGGAGAATGAGCAGTTCTTC. Amino acid sequence: CASTSFGRGGENEQFF.

The chain employs TRBV4-3 and TRBJ2-2; a possible D gene is TRBD2 (6 bases). CDR1 is LGHNA, CDR2 YSLEER, per germline. The CDR3 runs to 18 residues. V was pared by 0 bases and J by 6 bases, with 20 bases between. CDR3 loop: CASSQDRVLAWAPGELFF. In DNA, the CDR3 is TGCGCCAGCAGCCAAGATCGGGTCCTAGCGTGGGCCCCCGGGGAGCTGTTTTTT.

Here the CDR3 DNA reads TGCGCCAGCAGCTTGGGAGGGACTCAGCAAGAGACCCAGTACTTC. As protein: CASSLGGTQQETQYF. The chain recombines TRBV5-1 with TRBJ2-5; weak D call: TRBD2 (6 bases). The CDR3 loop spans 15 amino acids. Trimming left V 0 bases short and J 2 bases short, with 11 bases between. CDR1 and CDR2 (germline): SGHRS, YFSETQ.

V gene TRBV5-1 combines with J gene TRBJ1-4; 10 nucleotides agree with TRBD1. Germline-derived CDR1 and CDR2 are SGHRS and YFSETQ. CDR3 length equals 15 residues. The ends lost 4 bases at V and 6 bases at J; junction bases unmatched: 6. CDR3 coding DNA: TGCGCCAGCAGCACCCGGACAGGGGGGGATGAAAAACTGTTTTTT. Translation: CASSTRTGGDEKLFF.

In its sample, this clone was seen a few times. V gene TRBV11-3 combines with J gene TRBJ2-7, with 10 bases identical to TRBD1. V dropped 5 bases and J dropped 7; count of bases not matched to a gene: 5. The CDR3 extends over 13 amino acids. CDR1 and CDR2 (germline): SGHNT, YENEEA. This CDR3 is CASSRQGAGEQYF. The CDR3 bases are TGTGCCAGCAGCAGACAGGGGGCTGGTGAGCAGTACTTC.

The chain recombines TRBV2 with TRBJ2-2; 11 positions agree with TRBD2. Germline V gene data show CDR1 as SNHLY and CDR2 as FYNNEI. The CDR3 contains 15 residues. V shed 6 bases and J 6 bases; nucleotides not matched to a gene: 6. The CDR3 bases are TGTGCCAGCAGAAGACTAGCGGGAACCGCCGGGGAGCTGTTTTTT. Its translation: CASRRLAGTAGELFF.

The chain carries TRBV27 and TRBJ2-5; D might be TRBD1 (6 bases). From germline, CDR1 is MNHEY and CDR2 SMNVEV (reference sequence). The ends were cut back, 7 bases at V and 5 bases at J, with 14 bases in the middle. The CDR3 loop spans 13 amino acids. The CDR3 nucleotides are TGTGCCAGCAAATCAACAGGGCGTGAGACCCAGTACTTC. Its protein product is CASKSTGRETQYF.

The gene calls are TRBV4-3 and TRBJ1-4; tentatively, D is TRBD1 (6 bases). CDR1 is LGHNA and CDR2 is YSLEER in the germline V gene. The CDR3 length is 15 residues. The V end was cut by 0 bases, the J end by 8 bases, with 13 bases between. CDR3 amino acids: CASSQDSGGDEKLFF. The CDR3, as DNA: TGCGCCAGCAGCCAAGATTCGGGGGGCGACGAAAAACTGTTTTTT.